These 2 T cell receptor beta chains came from one sample sequenced in a study of graft-versus-host responses after intestinal transplantation. Their cognate antigens are unknown. This table comes from immunoSEQ multiplex PCR, and its TCRdb copy is limited to in-frame clones, with some not included. Here the sample spans some 90,000 clones, about four fifths being singletons. Sequencing used unstimulated CD4+ T cells sorted from spleen or lymph node cells, obtained before intestinal transplant. These receptors originate from a human donor who received an intestinal transplant.

J is TRBJ1-2 and V is TRBV2; 11 nucleotides line up with TRBD1. The CDR3 runs 15 residues. From germline, CDR1 is SNHLY and CDR2 FYNNEI. The J segment lost 3 bases and the V segment lost 4 bases, leaving 4 bases of the junction unmatched. The CDR3 DNA follows: TGTGCCAGCAGTGGCCGGGGACAGGGGGACTATGGCTACACCTTC. The encoded protein is CASSGRGQGDYGYTF.

This clone was observed a single time. V is TRBV10-3 and J is TRBJ2-7; perhaps TRBD2 as D (5 bases). Germline assignment: CDR1 ENHRY and CDR2 SYGVKD. The ends were cut back, 2 bases at V and 0 bases at J, with 8 bases in the middle. This CDR3 is built from 14 residues. In nucleotides, the CDR3 is TGTGCCATCAGTGAGAGCGGCTTCTCCTACGAGCAGTACTTC. It specifies CAISESGFSYEQYF.